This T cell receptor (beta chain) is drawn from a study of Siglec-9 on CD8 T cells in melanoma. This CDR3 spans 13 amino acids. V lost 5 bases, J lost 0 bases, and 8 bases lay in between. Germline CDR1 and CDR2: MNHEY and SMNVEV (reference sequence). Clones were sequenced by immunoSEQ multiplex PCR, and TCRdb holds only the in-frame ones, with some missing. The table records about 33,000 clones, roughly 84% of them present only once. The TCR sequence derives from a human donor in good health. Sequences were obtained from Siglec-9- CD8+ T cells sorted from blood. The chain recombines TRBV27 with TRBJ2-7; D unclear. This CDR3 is CASSPWSSYEQYF. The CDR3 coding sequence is TGTGCCAGCAGTCCTTGGAGCTCCTACGAGCAGTACTTC.